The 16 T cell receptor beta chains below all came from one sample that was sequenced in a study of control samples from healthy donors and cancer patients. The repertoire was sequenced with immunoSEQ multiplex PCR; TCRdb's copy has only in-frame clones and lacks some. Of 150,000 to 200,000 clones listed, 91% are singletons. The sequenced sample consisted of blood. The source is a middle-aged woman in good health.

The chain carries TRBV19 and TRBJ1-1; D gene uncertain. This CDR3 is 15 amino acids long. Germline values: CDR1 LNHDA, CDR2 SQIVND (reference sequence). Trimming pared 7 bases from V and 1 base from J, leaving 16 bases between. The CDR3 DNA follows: TGTGCCAGTACCCCTTTAGATGCCAGGAACACTGAAGCTTTCTTT. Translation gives CASTPLDARNTEAFF. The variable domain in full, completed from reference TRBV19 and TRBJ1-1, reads DGGITQSPKYLFRKEGQNVTLSCEQNLNHDAMYWYRQDPGQGLRLIYYSQIVNDFQKGDIAEGYSVSREKKESFPLTVTSAQKNPTAFYLCASTPLDARNTEAFFGQGTRLTVV.

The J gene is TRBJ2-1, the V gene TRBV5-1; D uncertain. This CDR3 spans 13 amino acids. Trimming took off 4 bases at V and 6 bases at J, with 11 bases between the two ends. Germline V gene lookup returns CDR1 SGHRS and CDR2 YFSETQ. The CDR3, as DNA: TGCGCCAGCAGCCCCGCGTGGGGCAATGAGCAGTTCTTC. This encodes CASSPAWGNEQFF.

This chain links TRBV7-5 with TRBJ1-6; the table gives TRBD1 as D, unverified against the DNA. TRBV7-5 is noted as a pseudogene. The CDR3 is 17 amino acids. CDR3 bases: TGTGTCAGAAGCTTAGCGGGCCCCAGCTCCTATAATTCACCCCTCCACTTT. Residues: CVRSLAGPSSYNSPLHF.

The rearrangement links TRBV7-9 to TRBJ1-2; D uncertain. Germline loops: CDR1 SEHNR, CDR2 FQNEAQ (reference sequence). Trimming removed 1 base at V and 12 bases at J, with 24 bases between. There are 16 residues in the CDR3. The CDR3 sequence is CASSLVAEAPHWRHTF. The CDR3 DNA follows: TGTGCCAGCAGCTTAGTGGCGGAGGCGCCACACTGGCGACACACCTTC.

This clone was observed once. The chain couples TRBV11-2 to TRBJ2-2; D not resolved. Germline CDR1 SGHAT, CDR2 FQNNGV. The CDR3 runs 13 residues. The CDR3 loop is CAEVPRNTGELFF. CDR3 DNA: TGTGCAGAGGTCCCCAGGAACACCGGGGAGCTGTTTTTT.

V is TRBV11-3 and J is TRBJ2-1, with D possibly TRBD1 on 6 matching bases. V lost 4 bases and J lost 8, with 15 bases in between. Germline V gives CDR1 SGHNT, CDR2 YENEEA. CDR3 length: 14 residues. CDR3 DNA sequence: TGTGCCAGCAGCTCCAATTCTGGGGGCTATGAGCAGTTCTTC. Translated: CASSSNSGGYEQFF.

CDR3 residues: CASGRDSASYGYTF. For the CDR3, the DNA is TGTGCCAGCGGGAGGGACAGCGCCTCCTATGGCTACACCTTC. The rearrangement joins TRBV19 to TRBJ1-2, with 7 positions matching TRBD1. J lost 4 bases, V lost 9 bases, and 11 bases had no gene match. CDR3 length equals 14 residues. Germline V gives CDR1 LNHDA, CDR2 SQIVND (reference sequence).

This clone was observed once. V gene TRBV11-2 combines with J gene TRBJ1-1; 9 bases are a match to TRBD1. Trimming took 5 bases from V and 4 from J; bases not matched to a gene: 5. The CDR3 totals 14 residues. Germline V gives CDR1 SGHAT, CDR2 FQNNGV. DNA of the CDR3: TGTGCCAGCAGCACGACAGGGGGAGGCACTGAAGCTTTCTTT. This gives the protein CASSTTGGGTEAFF.

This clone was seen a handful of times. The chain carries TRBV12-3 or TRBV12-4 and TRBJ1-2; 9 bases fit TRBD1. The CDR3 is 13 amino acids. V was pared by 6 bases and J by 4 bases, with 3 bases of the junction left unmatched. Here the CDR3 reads CASRGTGSYGYTF. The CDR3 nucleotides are TGTGCCAGCAGGGGGACAGGGAGCTATGGCTACACCTTC.

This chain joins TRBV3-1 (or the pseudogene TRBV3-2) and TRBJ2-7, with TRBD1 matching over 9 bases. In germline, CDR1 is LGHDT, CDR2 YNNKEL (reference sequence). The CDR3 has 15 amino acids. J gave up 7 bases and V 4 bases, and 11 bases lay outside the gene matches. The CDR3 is CASSREGTGIQEQYF. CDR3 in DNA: TGTGCCAGCAGCCGAGAAGGGACAGGGATTCAGGAGCAGTACTTC.

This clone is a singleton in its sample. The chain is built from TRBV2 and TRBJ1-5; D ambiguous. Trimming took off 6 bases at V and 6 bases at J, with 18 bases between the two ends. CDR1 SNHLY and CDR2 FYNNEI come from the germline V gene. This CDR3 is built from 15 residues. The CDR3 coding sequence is TGTGCCAGCAGGAGGGAAGGGATAGGTACTCAGCCCCAGCATTTT. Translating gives CASRREGIGTQPQHF.

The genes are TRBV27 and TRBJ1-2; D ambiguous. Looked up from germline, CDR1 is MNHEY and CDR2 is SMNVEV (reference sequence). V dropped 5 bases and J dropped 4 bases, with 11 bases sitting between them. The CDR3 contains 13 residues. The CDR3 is CASSDSPGYGYTF. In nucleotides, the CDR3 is TGTGCCAGCAGTGATTCCCCTGGCTATGGCTACACCTTC.

In DNA form, the CDR3 reads TGTGCCAGCAGGACAGGGGGCGGGAACACTGAAGCTTTCTTT. It codes for CASRTGGGNTEAFF. The chain carries TRBV27 and TRBJ1-1; 10 bases are shared with TRBD1. The J segment lost 1 base and the V segment lost 6 bases, leaving 2 bases of the junction unmatched. CDR3 length: 14 residues. Germline values: CDR1 MNHEY, CDR2 SMNVEV (reference sequence).

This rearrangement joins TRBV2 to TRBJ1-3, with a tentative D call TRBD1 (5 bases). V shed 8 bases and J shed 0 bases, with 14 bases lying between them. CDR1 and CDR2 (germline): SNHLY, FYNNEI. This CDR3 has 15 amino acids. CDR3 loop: CASLQDTSSGNTIYF. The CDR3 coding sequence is TGTGCCAGCCTGCAGGACACGAGCTCTGGAAACACCATATATTTT.

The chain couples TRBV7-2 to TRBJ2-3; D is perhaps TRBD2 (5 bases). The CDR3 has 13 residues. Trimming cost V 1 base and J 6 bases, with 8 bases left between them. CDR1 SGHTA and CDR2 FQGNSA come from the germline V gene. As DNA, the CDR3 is TGTGCCAGCAGCTTAGATCGAGGGGATACGCAGTATTTT. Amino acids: CASSLDRGDTQYF.

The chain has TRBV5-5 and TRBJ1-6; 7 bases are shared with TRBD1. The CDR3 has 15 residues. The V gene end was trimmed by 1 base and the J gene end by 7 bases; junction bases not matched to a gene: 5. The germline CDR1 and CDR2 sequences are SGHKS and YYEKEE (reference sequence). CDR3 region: CASSLIGQANSPLHF. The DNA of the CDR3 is TGTGCCAGCAGCTTGATCGGACAGGCAAATTCACCCCTCCACTTT.